The sequence of this T cell receptor beta chain was determined in a study of PD-L1 blockade in urothelial cancer. Background on the study: Every 3 weeks, patients received intravenous atezolizumab 1,200 mg, beginning 2014. T cells numbered a median of approximately 150,000 in the blood samples.

Germline CDR1 is SGHTA and CDR2 is FQGTGA. This CDR3 is 19 amino acids long. The V segment lost 2 bases and the J segment 1 base; nucleotides outside the gene matches: 10. Sequencing used immunoSEQ multiplex PCR; TCRdb keeps in-frame clones, though not all of them. The sample consists of under 95,000 clones, more than 75% of them appearing once. Time point in this sample: pretreatment peripheral blood. Every patient provided from 1 to 8 samples, collected pretreatment and on-treatment. The rearrangement joins TRBV7-3 to TRBJ2-6; 8 nucleotides align to TRBD1. The source material was PBMCs, sampled around atezolizumab (anti-PD-L1) treatment. The TCR comes from a man aged 55 to 70 with urothelial cancer. CDR3 residues: CASSLGAGGDLSGANVLTF. The CDR3 nucleotides are TGTGCCAGCAGCTTAGGGGCAGGGGGCGACCTATCTGGGGCCAACGTCCTGACTTTC.